Shown below are 15 T cell receptor beta chains from a single sample sequenced in a study of cytomegalovirus exposure and HLA in healthy donors. A multiplex PCR was run with 60 Vbeta primers and 13 Jbeta primers. Produced via immunoSEQ multiplex PCR; TCRdb's table is partial and in-frame only. This repertoire shows tens of thousands of clones, just under 80% found once; its top ten account for approximately 4.4%. The sample consisted of PBMCs. Source of these receptors: a male donor in good health and CMV-seropositive.

The chain couples TRBV6-5 to TRBJ1-2, with 10 bases aligning to TRBD1. Losses at the gene ends were 6 bases for V and 0 bases for J; bases not matched to a gene: 4. The CDR3 contains 15 residues. Germline CDR1 and CDR2: MNHEY and SVGAGI. CDR3 nucleotides: TGTGCCAGCAGGGGACAGGGGACAGCTAACTATGGCTACACCTTC. As protein: CASRGQGTANYGYTF.

This rearrangement joins TRBV5-1 to TRBJ2-7; TRBD1 matches at 9 bases. Trimming took 5 bases from V and 2 from J; bases not matched to a gene: 5. The CDR3 covers 14 residues. Germline CDR1 and CDR2: SGHRS and YFSETQ. The CDR3 coding sequence is TGCGCCAGCAGGGTCCGGACAGGGGCCTACGAGCAGTACTTC. It translates to CASRVRTGAYEQYF.

This clone was seen more than once but under ten times. The V call is TRBV10-3, the J call TRBJ2-7; no firm D call. V lost 3 bases and J 7 bases, leaving 7 bases between the germline ends. Per the germline V gene, CDR1 is ENHRY and CDR2 is SYGVKD. This CDR3 spans 11 amino acids. CDR3 coding DNA: TGTGCCATCAGTGATTCGGGTGAGCAGTACTTC. This codes for CAISDSGEQYF.

V and J are TRBV23-1 and TRBJ2-1, with TRBD1 identical over 8 bases. TRBV23-1 is known as an ORF, though its function is uncertain. The J segment lost 7 bases and the V segment lost 0 bases, leaving 5 bases of the junction unmatched. The CDR3 consists of 15 residues. Written as DNA, the CDR3 is TGCGCCAGCAGTCAATCCAGGACAGGGAGGAATGAGCAGTTCTTC. This codes for CASSQSRTGRNEQFF.

This clone turned up a few times. The rearrangement joins TRBV4-2 to TRBJ2-5; 8 bases match TRBD2. CDR1 LGHNA and CDR2 YNFKEQ come from the germline V gene. The CDR3 has 16 amino acids. The trim removed 1 base at V and 3 bases at J, leaving 7 bases unmatched. As DNA, the CDR3 is TGTGCCAGCAGCCAAGGCAGTGGGACTAGTGAAGAGACCCAGTACTTC. Encoded protein: CASSQGSGTSEETQYF.

This chain uses TRBV27 with TRBJ1-1; no clear D gene. Trimming removed 3 bases at V and 1 base at J, with 6 bases between. This CDR3 has 13 residues. Germline lookup yields CDR1 MNHEY and CDR2 SMNVEV (reference sequence). The CDR3 sequence is CASSLGANTEAFF. In DNA, the CDR3 is TGTGCCAGCAGTTTGGGCGCGAACACTGAAGCTTTCTTT.

The chain links TRBV6-4 to TRBJ2-2, with TRBD1 as a possible D gene (5 bases). Germline values: CDR1 MRHNA, CDR2 SNTAGT. This CDR3 region has 14 residues. Trimming left V 5 bases short and J 1 base short, with 8 bases between. The CDR3 coding sequence is TGTGCCAGCAGTATCGACAGGAACACCGGGGAGCTGTTTTTT. Translating it yields CASSIDRNTGELFF.

This chain connects TRBV5-1 to TRBJ2-7; D is uncertain. Between the trimmed V and J ends, which lost 0 bases and 0 bases, there was a span of 13 bases. Looked up from germline, CDR1 is SGHRS and CDR2 is YFSETQ. This CDR3 contains 16 residues. The CDR3 sequence: CASSLVGRQGSYEQYF. The CDR3 nucleotides are TGCGCCAGCAGCTTGGTTGGGCGCCAAGGCTCCTACGAGCAGTACTTC.

V is TRBV5-6 and J is TRBJ2-1, with D possibly being TRBD1 (5 bases). There are 13 residues in the CDR3. Germline V lookup: CDR1 SGHDT, CDR2 YYEEEE. Trimming took off 2 bases at V and 5 bases at J, with 8 bases between the two ends. CDR3 DNA: TGTGCCAGCAGCTTCGGACAAAACAATGAGCAGTTCTTC. This sequence encodes CASSFGQNNEQFF.

On this clone: This specimen includes other DNA sequences encoding the same CDR3. V usage is TRBV29-1 and J usage is TRBJ1-2, with D tentatively TRBD1 (6 bases). Germline CDR1 and CDR2: SQVTM and ANQGSEA. This CDR3 region has 15 residues. Trimming took 7 bases from V and 4 from J, leaving 22 bases between them. The chain's CDR3 is CSAPGQGTPGYGYTF. Here the CDR3 DNA reads TGCAGCGCCCCGGGGCAGGGGACCCCGGGCTATGGCTACACCTTC.

The genes are TRBV5-4 and TRBJ2-1; 9 bases map to TRBD2. The CDR3 has 15 residues. After removal of 7 bases from V and 4 bases from J, the junction contained 9 bases not matched to a gene. Germline lookup yields CDR1 SGHNT and CDR2 YYREEE (reference sequence). The CDR3 is CASHLGGGVYNEQFF. The CDR3 region has the DNA TGTGCCAGCCACCTTGGCGGGGGGGTGTACAATGAGCAGTTCTTC. Using reference TRBV5-4 and TRBJ2-1 for the parts outside the CDR3, the full variable domain is ETGVTQSPTHLIKTRGQQVTLRCSSQSGHNTVSWYQQALGQGPQFIFQYYREEENGRGNFPPRFSGLQFPNYSSELNVNALELDDSALYLCASHLGGGVYNEQFFGPGTRLTVL.

The chain couples TRBV6-4 to TRBJ2-1; 10 bases are shared with TRBD2. The CDR3 sequence is 15 residues long. J lost 9 bases, V lost 1 base, and 6 bases had no gene match. Germline V lookup: CDR1 MRHNA, CDR2 SNTAGT. The CDR3 region has the DNA TGTGCCAGCAGTGACTTAGCGGGAGGTGTCATTGAGCAGTTCTTC. Its translation is CASSDLAGGVIEQFF.

The chain carries TRBV5-6 and TRBJ2-5, with 7 bases lining up with TRBD2. The CDR3 runs to 14 residues. The V and J ends lost 7 bases and 5 bases, in that order; junction bases with no gene match: 11. Germline loops: CDR1 SGHDT, CDR2 YYEEEE. The CDR3 region has the DNA TGTGCCAGCGGCGGGAGATGGGAATGGGAGACCCAGTACTTC. Translated, it gives CASGGRWEWETQYF.

The J gene is TRBJ1-1, the V gene TRBV6-1; 7 bases fit TRBD1. Germline values: CDR1 MNHNS, CDR2 SASEGT. The CDR3 spans 15 residues. The V and J ends lost 8 bases and 6 bases, in that order; junction bases with no gene match: 15. Written as DNA, the CDR3 is TGTGCCAGCGCGGGTAGTATAGAGGGGGCATCTGAAGCTTTCTTT. Amino acids: CASAGSIEGASEAFF.

This clone was detected only a few times. The chain carries TRBV7-2 and TRBJ2-2; a weak D match, TRBD2 (5 bases). This CDR3 is built from 14 residues. The germline V gene has CDR1 SGHTA and CDR2 FQGNSA. V was clipped by 4 bases and J by 5 bases, with 11 bases between them. CDR3 protein: CASSSDRGTGELFF. The CDR3 nucleotides read TGTGCCAGCAGCTCTGATCGGGGAACCGGGGAGCTGTTTTTT.